This T cell receptor beta chain originates from a study of vaccination and CD4 T cells after COVID-19. Study details: Post-COVID samples had a sampling time that fell a median roughly 98 days after diagnosis (range 35 to 161).

At the Johns Hopkins FTIC core, DNA taken from cultured CD4+ T cells was sequenced by way of the Oncomine TCR Beta short-read assay. Via MiXCR, TCRdb re-called the PCR reads, giving one row per CDR3 protein. This sample carries about 5,000 distinct CDR3 sequences, about 44% of them seen once, and the ten largest clones take 44%. Points on this clonotype: Its antigen remains unknown.

Study observations and caveats: Clonotypes reactive to SARS-CoV-2 had a median that went up from approximately 21 to 38, but not significantly.

This CDR3 has 16 residues. V dropped 5 bases and J dropped 9; count of bases not matched to a gene: 14. Germline V CDR1 and CDR2: MDHEN, SYDVKM. As for treatment: approximately 10-day PBMC culture with coronavirus spike peptide pools or control peptides (ViraFEST assay). With peptide pools, ViraFEST first expanded antigen-specific T cells and afterwards sequenced their TCRs. With 10 to 11 days of culture completed, CD4+ T cells were isolated by negative selection. Specimen: CD4+ T cells from blood, cultured in vitro, collected after SARS-CoV-2 vaccination. The sequence was collected from a human donor who had recovered from COVID-19. V usage is TRBV28 and J usage is TRBJ2-1, with 9 bases matching TRBD2. The CDR3 protein is CASSPPGGRESGEQFF. The CDR3 DNA sequence: TGTGCCAGCAGTCCCCCGGGCGGGAGGGAGTCGGGTGAGCAGTTCTTC.